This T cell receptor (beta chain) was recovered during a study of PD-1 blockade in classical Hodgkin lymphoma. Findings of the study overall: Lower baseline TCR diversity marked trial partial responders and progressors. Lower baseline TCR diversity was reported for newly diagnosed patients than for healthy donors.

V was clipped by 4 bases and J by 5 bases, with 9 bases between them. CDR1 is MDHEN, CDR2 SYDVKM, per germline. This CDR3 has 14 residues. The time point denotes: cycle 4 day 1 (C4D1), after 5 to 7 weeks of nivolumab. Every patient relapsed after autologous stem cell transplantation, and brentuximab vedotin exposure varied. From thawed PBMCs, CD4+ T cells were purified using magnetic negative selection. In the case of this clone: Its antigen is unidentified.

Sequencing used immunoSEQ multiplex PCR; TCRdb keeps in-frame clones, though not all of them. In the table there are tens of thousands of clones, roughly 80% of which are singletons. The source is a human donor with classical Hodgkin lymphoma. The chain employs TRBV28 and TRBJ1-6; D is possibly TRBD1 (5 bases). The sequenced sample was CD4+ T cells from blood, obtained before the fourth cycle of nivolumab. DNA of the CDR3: TGTGCCAGCAGTTCCTGGGGCGATAATTCACCCCTCCACTTT. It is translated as CASSSWGDNSPLHF.